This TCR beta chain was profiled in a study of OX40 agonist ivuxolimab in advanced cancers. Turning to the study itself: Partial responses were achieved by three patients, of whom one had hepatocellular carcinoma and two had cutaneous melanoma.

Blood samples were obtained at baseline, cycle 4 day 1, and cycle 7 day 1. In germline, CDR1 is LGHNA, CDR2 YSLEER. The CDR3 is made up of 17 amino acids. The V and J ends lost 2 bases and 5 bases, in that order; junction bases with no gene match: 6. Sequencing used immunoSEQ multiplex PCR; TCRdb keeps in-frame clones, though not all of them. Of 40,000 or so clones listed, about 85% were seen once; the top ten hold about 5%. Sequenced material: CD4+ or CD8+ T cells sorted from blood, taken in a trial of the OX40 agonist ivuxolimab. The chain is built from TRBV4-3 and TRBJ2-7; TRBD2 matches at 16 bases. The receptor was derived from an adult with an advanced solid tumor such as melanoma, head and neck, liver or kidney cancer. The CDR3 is CASSQPGLAGGPHEQYF. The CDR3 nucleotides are TGCGCCAGCAGCCAACCGGGACTAGCGGGAGGGCCTCACGAGCAGTACTTC.